The clone carrying this T cell receptor (beta chain) has more than one count but fewer than ten. Per the authors' pipeline: Reference gene primer amplification yielded estimated nucleated cell counts. Here immunoSEQ multiplex PCR was the method, and the copy in TCRdb shows in-frame clones only, minus some. V, J and clone size reflect that table, while D and trimming were determined from the DNA. The sample carries 110,000 to 150,000 clones, 81% recorded once. The data stem from a study of blood T cell repertoires in COVID-19. On the study more broadly: COVID-19 samples collected from the United States, Italy and Spain covered acute and convalescent phases. T cells, B-cell-depleted T cells, or PBMCs provided the cDNA or gDNA that served as material.

The sequencing sample was made of peripheral blood. The origin of this receptor is a human donor in a cohort sampled during active COVID-19.

CDR3 in DNA: TGTGCCAGCAGTACTGGACTAGCGGGAGCCCAGGAGCAGTTCTTC. Its protein product is CASSTGLAGAQEQFF. The gene calls are TRBV2 and TRBJ2-1; the match to TRBD2 covers 13 bases. CDR1 is SNHLY and CDR2 is FYNNEI in the germline V gene. With 5 bases clipped from V and 10 bases from J, the junction kept 8 bases outside the gene matches. The CDR3 sequence is 15 residues long.